These 12 T cell receptor beta chains originate from one sample sequenced in a study of CD8 T cells in ankylosing spondylitis. TCRdb passed the 5' RACE reads through MiXCR, listing each CDR3 protein once. The data show 300,000 to 400,000 distinct CDR3 sequences, 11% seen once. The specimen sequenced was blood, either unsorted or a sorted T cell fraction (not recorded which). The receptors here all came from a female donor with ankylosing spondylitis or in good health (not recorded which).

This clonotype was counted ten times or more. The CDR3 DNA reads as TGTGCCAGCAGCTTGAGGCTAGCGACATCCTACGAGCAGTACTTC. This translates into CASSLRLATSYEQYF. The rearrangement links TRBV11-2 to TRBJ2-7, with D perhaps TRBD2 (6 bases). CDR1 is SGHAT, CDR2 FQNNGV, per germline. The CDR3 runs to 15 residues. Trimming took 3 bases from V and 1 from J, leaving 13 bases between them.

This clonotype came up a few times. The rearrangement links TRBV7-3 to TRBJ2-2; D may be TRBD1 (5 bases). The V gene's germline CDR1 is SGHTA and CDR2 FQGTGA. V was trimmed by 3 bases and J by 2 bases, leaving 7 bases between them. The CDR3 totals 14 residues. CDR3 sequence (DNA): TGTGCCAGCAGCTTCGGACACAACACCGGGGAGCTGTTTTTT. This encodes CASSFGHNTGELFF.

This clonotype has more than one count but fewer than ten. V gene TRBV10-3 combines with J gene TRBJ2-3; the D gene is possibly TRBD2 (6 bases). CDR1 and CDR2 (germline): ENHRY, SYGVKD. This CDR3 region has 14 residues. Trimming shortened V by 6 bases and J by 4 bases, and 14 bases separated the two germline ends. CDR3 residues: CAISGGVRADTQYF. CDR3 DNA sequence: TGTGCCATCAGCGGGGGTGTCAGGGCAGATACGCAGTATTTT.

This clonotype was seen at least ten times. This chain connects TRBV7-9 to TRBJ2-3; D is tentatively TRBD1 or TRBD2 (5 bases each). The CDR3 runs 15 residues. The germline V gene encodes CDR1 SEHNR and CDR2 FQNEAQ (reference sequence). Trimming removed 4 bases at V and 7 bases at J, with 18 bases between. The chain's CDR3 is CASSSTDWGMNTQYF. CDR3 DNA: TGTGCCAGCAGCTCCACCGACTGGGGGATGAATACGCAGTATTTT.

This clonotype was recorded many times. The chain carries TRBV5-1 and TRBJ2-3; no firm D call. Germline V gene data show CDR1 as SGHRS and CDR2 as YFSETQ. Trimming shortened V by 0 bases and J by 1 base, and 6 bases separated the two germline ends. The CDR3 consists of 14 residues. CDR3 residues: CASSLEPGTDTQYF. The CDR3 DNA reads as TGCGCCAGCAGCTTGGAACCCGGCACAGATACGCAGTATTTT.

This chain uses TRBV15 with TRBJ2-5; 7 nucleotides match TRBD1. The CDR3 totals 17 residues. Germline CDR1 is LNHNV and CDR2 is YYDKDF (reference sequence). After removal of 3 bases from V and 1 base from J, the junction contained 11 bases not matched to a gene. CDR3 nucleotide sequence: TGTGCCACCAGCAGGGGACCTAACAGGGGATTCCAAGAGACCCAGTACTTC. Protein sequence: CATSRGPNRGFQETQYF.

J is TRBJ2-5 and V is TRBV7-2; 7 bases map to TRBD1. CDR3 size: 15 residues. The V segment lost 3 bases and the J segment 3 bases; nucleotides outside the gene matches: 7. The V gene's germline CDR1 is SGHTA and CDR2 FQGNSA. CDR3 in DNA: TGTGCCAGCAGCTTCAAGACAGGGCGTGAAGAGACCCAGTACTTC. Translation gives CASSFKTGREETQYF.

V gene TRBV20-1 combines with J gene TRBJ2-6, with no clear D. V gave up 3 bases and J gave up 1 base, with 13 bases separating them. This CDR3 contains 16 residues. Germline lookup yields CDR1 DFQATT and CDR2 SNEGSKA (reference sequence). CDR3 sequence: CSASGSLFSGANVLTF. CDR3 in DNA: TGCAGTGCTAGCGGGTCCTTGTTTTCTGGGGCCAACGTCCTGACTTTC.

This clonotype was observed at least ten times. The chain links TRBV7-2 to TRBJ1-1; TRBD1 is a possible D gene (5 bases). Germline V gives CDR1 SGHTA, CDR2 FQGNSA. V was pared by 4 bases and J by 2 bases, with 17 bases between. The length of the CDR3 is 16 residues. The CDR3 bases are TGTGCCAGCAGCTCACAAGCGGGGGGAGGCAACACTGAAGCTTTCTTT. This sequence encodes CASSSQAGGGNTEAFF.

This clonotype was counted at least ten times. This chain connects TRBV5-1 to TRBJ1-1; possibly TRBD1 for D (5 bases). Germline assignment: CDR1 SGHRS and CDR2 YFSETQ. V was clipped by 3 bases and J by 4 bases, with 16 bases between them. CDR3 length: 15 amino acids. CDR3 loop: CASSSISNGGTEAFF. The CDR3 DNA reads TGCGCCAGCAGCTCCATCTCTAACGGGGGCACTGAAGCTTTCTTT.

This clonotype was counted a few times. The chain joins TRBV7-2 to TRBJ2-3; 13 bases are shared with TRBD2. The CDR3 has 17 amino acids. The V segment lost 5 bases and the J segment 0 bases; nucleotides outside the gene matches: 5. Germline V lookup: CDR1 SGHTA, CDR2 FQGNSA. As DNA, the CDR3 is TGTGCCAGCAGCCGCCGGGGACTAGCGGGAAGCACAGATACGCAGTATTTT. Its protein is CASSRRGLAGSTDTQYF.

The sample holds many counts of this clonotype. The V and J genes are TRBV7-8 and TRBJ1-1; 7 bases line up with TRBD1. Germline V gene lookup returns CDR1 SGHVS and CDR2 FQNEAQ. This CDR3 has 14 amino acids. V was clipped by 5 bases and J by 3 bases; unmatched bases: 6. CDR3: CASSPLQGDTEAFF. As DNA, the CDR3 is TGTGCCAGCAGCCCCCTGCAGGGGGACACTGAAGCTTTCTTT.